The present T cell receptor beta chain was sequenced within a study of beta chain features in type 1 diabetes. About this clone: Its specificity is not known.

Germline CDR1 is GTSNPN and CDR2 is SVGIG (reference sequence). The germline V and J ends were trimmed by 3 bases and 0 bases, with 15 bases remaining between them. The CDR3 loop spans 15 amino acids. Expressed TCRB transcripts got sequenced, as all isolated RNA was reverse transcribed. Profiled with immunoSEQ multiplex PCR; TCRdb holds only in-frame clones, not every one. The sample lists 150,000 to 200,000 clones, roughly 60% occurring once. Study-level points and caveats: PCR could preferentially amplify shorter templates, alike in patients and controls. TCRB CDR3s from Type 1 diabetes patients were moderately but significantly shorter in all four CD4+ subsets.

The rearrangement joins TRBV30 to TRBJ2-7, with D possibly matching TRBD2 (6 bases). The TCR comes from a man under 40 with type 1 diabetes. The sequencing input was naive CD4+ T cells from blood. The CDR3 DNA follows: TGTGCCTGGAGGACGGGGAGGACGGTCTCCTACGAGCAGTACTTC. It encodes CAWRTGRTVSYEQYF.